These 29 T cell receptor beta chains were sequenced from one sample in a study of T-cell memory formation after mild COVID-19. TCRdb ran MiXCR on the 5' RACE reads and lists one entry per CDR3 protein. This table holds under 250,000 distinct CDR3 sequences, roughly a tenth found once. Sequences were obtained from PBMCs or a T cell subset sorted from them (not recorded which). These receptors all stem from a man younger than 35 who had mild COVID-19 (a few samples of this study predate the infection). Cell type and time point are not known.

The chain uses TRBV28 and TRBJ1-1, with D possibly TRBD1 on 6 matching bases. The CDR3 spans 15 residues. CDR1 MDHEN and CDR2 SYDVKM come from the germline V gene. Between the trimmed V and J ends, which lost 8 bases and 4 bases, there was a span of 20 bases. CDR3 amino acids: CASPPRGGRSTEAFF. The CDR3 DNA follows: TGTGCCAGCCCTCCTCGAGGGGGACGTAGCACTGAAGCTTTCTTT.

The chain couples TRBV20-1 to TRBJ2-5; D gene ambiguous. Germline V gene lookup returns CDR1 DFQATT and CDR2 SNEGSKA (reference sequence). Trimming left V 6 bases short and J 5 bases short, with 16 bases between. CDR3 length: 13 amino acids. The CDR3 region is CSAPPRAWETQYF. The CDR3 coding sequence is TGCAGTGCCCCCCCACGGGCCTGGGAGACCCAGTACTTC.

This clonotype was seen a few times. CDR3 loop: CASSLGAGRYEQYV. DNA for the CDR3: TGTGCCAGCAGTTTGGGGGCAGGACGCTACGAGCAGTACGTC. This rearrangement joins TRBV28 to TRBJ2-7, with D tentatively TRBD1 (6 bases). The ends were cut back, 3 bases at V and 3 bases at J, with 12 bases in the middle. Germline V gives CDR1 MDHEN, CDR2 SYDVKM. CDR3 size: 14 residues.

The J gene is TRBJ1-5, the V gene TRBV6-5; D gene uncertain. The CDR3 is 14 amino acids. CDR1 and CDR2 from the germline V gene are MNHEY and SVGAGI. Trimming took off 6 bases at V and 2 bases at J, with 11 bases between the two ends. The CDR3 here is CASSPGSGNQPQHF. As DNA, the CDR3 is TGTGCCAGCAGCCCAGGTAGTGGCAATCAGCCCCAGCATTTT.

The table lists this clonotype with a few counts. The chain joins TRBV9 to TRBJ2-2; D is possibly TRBD1 (6 bases). Germline CDR1 SGDLS, CDR2 YYNGEE. The CDR3 extends over 15 amino acids. Trimming removed 4 bases from V and 6 bases from J, with 16 bases in between. CDR3 protein: CASSLRFRGSGELFF. The CDR3 nucleotides are TGTGCCAGCAGCCTCCGTTTCAGGGGATCCGGGGAGCTGTTTTTT. The entire variable domain, with the rest obtained from reference TRBV9 and TRBJ2-2, is as follows: DSGVTQTPKHLITATGQRVTLRCSPRSGDLSVYWYQQSLDQGLQFLIQYYNGEERAKGNILERFSAQQFPDLHSELNLSSLELGDSALYFCASSLRFRGSGELFFGEGSRLTVL.

The chain employs TRBV7-9 and TRBJ2-5; D not resolved. CDR1 and CDR2 from the germline V gene are SEHNR and FQNEAQ (reference sequence). CDR3 length: 13 amino acids. V was shortened by 3 bases and J by 5 bases, with 10 bases between the two germline ends. CDR3 amino acids: CASSFPSLETQYF. The CDR3 bases are TGTGCCAGCAGCTTTCCCTCTTTGGAGACCCAGTACTTC. Using reference TRBV7-9 and TRBJ2-5 for the parts outside the CDR3, the full variable domain is DTGVSQNPRHKITKRGQNVTFRCDPISEHNRLYWYRQTLGQGPEFLTYFQNEAQLEKSRLLSDRFSAERPKGSFSTLEIQRTEQGDSAMYLCASSFPSLETQYFGPGTRLLVL.

This clonotype came up many times. The chain uses TRBV6-5 and TRBJ1-4; D may be TRBD1 (5 bases). There are 14 residues in the CDR3. V was cut by 5 bases and J by 0 bases, with 7 bases left in between. Germline CDR1 is MNHEY and CDR2 is SVGAGI. The DNA of the CDR3 is TGTGCCAGCAGTATACAGGCAACTAATGAAAAACTGTTTTTT. This gives the protein CASSIQATNEKLFF.

This clonotype was observed many times. This rearrangement joins TRBV7-6 to TRBJ2-1, with D perhaps given as TRBD1 or TRBD2 (6 bases each). This CDR3 is built from 16 residues. The germline V and J ends were trimmed by 3 bases and 7 bases, with 19 bases remaining between them. Germline V gene data show CDR1 as SGHVS and CDR2 as FNYEAQ. The CDR3 reads CASSFRLGEGGNEQFF. DNA of the CDR3: TGTGCCAGCAGCTTTCGGTTGGGGGAAGGGGGGAATGAGCAGTTCTTC.

This clonotype appeared a few times. The chain is built from TRBV4-3 and TRBJ2-1, with D perhaps being TRBD1 or TRBD2 (5 bases each). Germline V gene data show CDR1 as LGHNA and CDR2 as YSLEER. The CDR3 contains 14 residues. The V and J ends lost 0 bases and 8 bases respectively, with 11 bases between them. Here the CDR3 reads CASSQDRREHEQFF. DNA of the CDR3: TGCGCCAGCAGCCAAGATCGCAGGGAGCATGAGCAGTTCTTC.

In this sample, this clonotype turned up a few times. The V gene is TRBV29-1, the J gene TRBJ2-1, with TRBD1 identical over 7 bases. V trimming: 6 bases; J trimming: 10 bases; junction bases outside the gene matches: 12. Germline V gene sequence: CDR1 SQVTM, CDR2 ANQGSEA. This CDR3 has 13 residues. CDR3 DNA: TGCAGCGTGGACCGACAGCCAGGGGGAGAGCAGTTCTTC. Its translation: CSVDRQPGGEQFF.

A few counts support this clonotype. The gene calls are TRBV7-8 and TRBJ2-2; 10 nucleotides line up with TRBD2. Germline lookup yields CDR1 SGHVS and CDR2 FQNEAQ. This CDR3 comprises 14 residues. With 6 bases clipped from V and 6 bases from J, the junction kept 4 bases outside the gene matches. The CDR3 sequence is CASRAGGPSGELFF. The DNA of the CDR3 is TGTGCCAGCAGAGCGGGGGGGCCGTCCGGGGAGCTGTTTTTT.

The V gene is TRBV20-1, the J gene TRBJ1-2; D is undetermined. CDR3 length: 13 residues. Germline CDR1 and CDR2: DFQATT and SNEGSKA (reference sequence). Trimming removed 0 bases from V and 7 bases from J, with 12 bases in between. As DNA, the CDR3 is TGCAGTGCTAGAGATTTGGGTGCCCTTGGCTACACCTTC. This translates into CSARDLGALGYTF.

The gene calls are TRBV5-1 and TRBJ2-5; maybe TRBD1 (5 bases). V dropped 1 base and J dropped 5 bases, with 15 bases sitting between them. CDR3 length: 15 residues. The germline CDR1 and CDR2 sequences are SGHRS and YFSETQ. In nucleotides, the CDR3 is TGCGCCAGCAGCTTGAATTCCAGGGAACTGGAGACCCAGTACTTC. This sequence encodes CASSLNSRELETQYF.

The CDR3 nucleotides are TGTGCCAGCAACGGGGGGGCCCGAGGAGGCACTGAAGCTTTCTTT. Translated: CASNGGARGGTEAFF. This chain joins TRBV12-3 or TRBV12-4 and TRBJ1-1; maybe TRBD1 (6 bases). V was cut by 7 bases and J by 4 bases, with 19 bases left in between. The CDR3 extends over 15 amino acids.

This clonotype showed up many times. This chain connects TRBV5-1 to TRBJ1-2, with 7 bases identical to TRBD1. The CDR3 totals 14 residues. Trimming took 7 bases from V and 5 from J; bases not matched to a gene: 11. Germline V lookup: CDR1 SGHRS, CDR2 YFSETQ. The CDR3 bases are TGCGCCAGCTACCCGGGACAGCAAACTTATGGCTACACCTTC. Its protein is CASYPGQQTYGYTF.

The chain recombines TRBV7-9 with TRBJ2-3; 9 bases map to TRBD2. Germline values: CDR1 SEHNR, CDR2 FQNEAQ (reference sequence). The CDR3 is 20 residues long. Trimming at V came to 1 base and at J to 0 bases, leaving 14 bases not matched to a gene. CDR3 protein: CASSLGLVRLAGRSTDTQYF. The CDR3 coding sequence is TGTGCCAGCAGCTTAGGGCTTGTACGGCTAGCGGGGAGAAGCACAGATACGCAGTATTTT.

J is TRBJ1-2 and V is TRBV7-2; 11 positions match TRBD1. The ends lost 5 bases at V and 6 bases at J; junction bases unmatched: 8. The CDR3 sequence is 15 residues long. Per germline, CDR1 SGHTA and CDR2 FQGNSA. The CDR3 protein is CASSVGTGGSDGYTF. The CDR3 nucleotides are TGTGCCAGCAGCGTAGGGACAGGGGGTAGCGATGGCTACACCTTC.

V gene TRBV18 combines with J gene TRBJ2-4; D possibly corresponds to TRBD1 (6 bases). Germline V gene data show CDR1 as KGHSH and CDR2 as LQKENI. There are 14 residues in the CDR3. V lost 3 bases and J lost 7, with 13 bases in between. CDR3 in amino acids: CASSPAAGVNIQYF. The CDR3 DNA reads as TGTGCCAGCTCACCCGCGGCAGGGGTGAACATTCAGTACTTC.

This clonotype has only a few counts. The chain uses TRBV6-5 and TRBJ2-5, with D maybe TRBD1 (7 bases). The germline V and J ends were trimmed by 5 bases and 4 bases, with 14 bases remaining between them. Germline loops: CDR1 MNHEY, CDR2 SVGAGI. The CDR3 runs to 14 residues. The CDR3: CASSEQGRTETQYF. The CDR3 nucleotides read TGTGCCAGCAGTGAACAGGGGAGGACAGAGACCCAGTACTTC.

This clonotype was seen a handful of times. The CDR3 is CSARDLQGSMLVSPLHF. CDR3 nucleotides: TGCAGTGCTAGAGATCTCCAGGGGAGTATGCTGGTTTCACCCCTCCACTTT. The gene calls are TRBV20-1 and TRBJ1-6; D is perhaps TRBD1 (6 bases). V was clipped by 0 bases and J by 9 bases, with 21 bases between them. Germline loops: CDR1 DFQATT, CDR2 SNEGSKA (reference sequence). There are 17 residues in the CDR3.

In its sample, this clonotype was seen a few times. The V call is TRBV5-1, the J call TRBJ2-3; 13 bases fit TRBD2. The CDR3 runs 18 residues. The J segment lost 0 bases and the V segment lost 4 bases, leaving 8 bases of the junction unmatched. CDR1 SGHRS and CDR2 YFSETQ come from the germline V gene. The CDR3 nucleotides are TGCGCCAGCAGCACGGTCCCGGGACTAGCGGGGAGCACAGATACGCAGTATTTT. This sequence encodes CASSTVPGLAGSTDTQYF.

The rearrangement links TRBV7-2 to TRBJ2-3; 8 nucleotides agree with TRBD2. Germline V gene lookup returns CDR1 SGHTA and CDR2 FQGNSA. Germline trimming cut 5 bases from V and 6 bases from J; bases unmatched to any gene: 7. The CDR3 loop spans 14 amino acids. This CDR3 reads CASSPGGPGDTQYF. For the CDR3, the DNA is TGTGCCAGCAGCCCGGGGGGGCCAGGGGATACGCAGTATTTT.

This clonotype has more than one count but fewer than ten. V usage is TRBV6-2 or TRBV6-3 and J usage is TRBJ1-1, with D maybe TRBD1 (6 bases). This CDR3 spans 13 amino acids. CDR1 MNHEY and CDR2 SVGEGT come from the germline V gene. The V end was cut by 6 bases, the J end by 3 bases, with 11 bases between. The CDR3 loop reads CASRNREDTEAFF. CDR3 nucleotide sequence: TGTGCCAGCAGAAACAGGGAGGACACTGAAGCTTTCTTT.

This clonotype was counted only a few times. The chain has TRBV20-1 and TRBJ2-1, with TRBD2 matching over 8 bases. J lost 10 bases, V lost 0 bases, and 11 bases had no gene match. Germline lookup yields CDR1 DFQATT and CDR2 SNEGSKA (reference sequence). The CDR3 runs to 15 residues. CDR3 coding DNA: TGCAGTGCTAGAGATCGGAGTAGCGGGGTCCACGAGCAGTTCTTC. It encodes CSARDRSSGVHEQFF.

This clonotype appeared a few times. The chain couples TRBV5-1 to TRBJ1-1, with D perhaps matching TRBD1 (6 bases). V lost 4 bases and J 6 bases, leaving 16 bases between the germline ends. CDR1 is SGHRS and CDR2 is YFSETQ in the germline V gene. The CDR3 runs to 14 residues. DNA of the CDR3: TGCGCCAGCAGCCGGGTGGGGGGCTTGGCTGAAGCTTTCTTT. It translates to CASSRVGGLAEAFF.

The chain carries TRBV21-1 and TRBJ2-3; the D call in the table, TRBD1, was not verified against the DNA. TRBV21-1 is shown as a pseudogene. The CDR3 runs to 16 residues. The CDR3 nucleotides read TGTGCCAGCAGCAAAGACCTACAGGGCGAATCAGATACGCAGTATTTT. Translating gives CASSKDLQGESDTQYF.

The rearrangement links TRBV3-1 to TRBJ2-2, with D unclear. This CDR3 is built from 13 residues. The V end lost 2 bases, the J end lost 7 bases, and 8 bases lay between the germline ends. The germline V gene has CDR1 LGHDT and CDR2 YNNKEL (reference sequence). This chain's CDR3 is CASSQSFNGELFF. The CDR3 region has the DNA TGTGCCAGCAGCCAATCCTTTAACGGGGAGCTGTTTTTT.

The sample holds many counts of this clonotype. The rearrangement uses TRBV12-3 or TRBV12-4 and TRBJ2-3; D is unresolved. V gave up 1 base and J gave up 6 bases, with 17 bases separating them. The CDR3 sequence is 16 residues long. CDR3 protein: CASSLEVSSRPDTQYF. The CDR3 DNA sequence: TGTGCCAGCAGTTTAGAGGTCTCTAGTCGGCCGGATACGCAGTATTTT.

The chain is built from TRBV5-1 and TRBJ2-2; D gene uncertain. V was shortened by 3 bases and J by 2 bases, with 11 bases between the two germline ends. The CDR3 extends over 15 amino acids. Germline CDR1 reads SGHRS; CDR2 reads YFSETQ. CDR3 nucleotide sequence: TGCGCCAGCAGCTCTACGGCCCATAACACCGGGGAGCTGTTTTTT. This encodes CASSSTAHNTGELFF.